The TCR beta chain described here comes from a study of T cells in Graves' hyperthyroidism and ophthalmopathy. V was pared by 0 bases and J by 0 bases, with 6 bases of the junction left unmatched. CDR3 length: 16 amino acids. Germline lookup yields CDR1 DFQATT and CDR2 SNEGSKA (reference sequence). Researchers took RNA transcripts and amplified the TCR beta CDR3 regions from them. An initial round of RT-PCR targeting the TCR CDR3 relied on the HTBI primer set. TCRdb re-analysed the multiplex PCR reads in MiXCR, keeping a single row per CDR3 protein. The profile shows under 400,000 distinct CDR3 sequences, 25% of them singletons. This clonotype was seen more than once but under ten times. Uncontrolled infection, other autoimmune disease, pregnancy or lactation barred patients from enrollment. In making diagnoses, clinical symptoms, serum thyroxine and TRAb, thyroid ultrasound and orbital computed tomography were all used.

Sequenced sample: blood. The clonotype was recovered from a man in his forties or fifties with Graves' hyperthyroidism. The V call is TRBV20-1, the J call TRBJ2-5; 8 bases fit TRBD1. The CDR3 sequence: CSARDWHRGYQETQYF. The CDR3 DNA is TGCAGTGCTAGAGATTGGCACAGGGGGTACCAAGAGACCCAGTACTTC.